A single sample gave rise to the 30 T cell receptor beta chains below, sequenced in a study of blood T cell repertoires in COVID-19. Assay: immunoSEQ multiplex PCR; the TCRdb copy retains only in-frame clones and omits some. The sample has under 130,000 clones; more than 85% are singletons. Input material: peripheral blood. These receptors were collected from a human donor in a cohort sampled during active COVID-19.

The sample holds one count of this clone. The chain uses TRBV10-2 and TRBJ2-2; 10 bases match TRBD2. This CDR3 comprises 14 residues. Looked up from germline, CDR1 is WSHSY and CDR2 is SAAADI. The V segment lost 4 bases and the J segment 5 bases; nucleotides outside the gene matches: 1. The DNA of the CDR3 is TGCGCCAGCAGTGTGACTAGCGGGACCGGGGAGCTGTTTTTT. The encoded protein is CASSVTSGTGELFF.

The CDR3 sequence is CASSLTLMAGELFF. The CDR3 nucleotides are TGCGCCAGCAGCTTGACCCTAATGGCCGGGGAGCTGTTTTTT. The chain uses TRBV5-1 and TRBJ2-2; D remains ambiguous. This CDR3 region has 14 residues. Germline values: CDR1 SGHRS, CDR2 YFSETQ. V gave up 1 base and J gave up 6 bases, with 10 bases separating them. The full variable domain, rest sourced from reference TRBV5-1 and TRBJ2-2, is KAGVTQTPRYLIKTRGQQVTLSCSPISGHRSVSWYQQTPGQGLQFLFEYFSETQRNKGNFPGRFSGRQFSNSRSEMNVSTLELGDSALYLCASSLTLMAGELFFGEGSRLTVL.

In its sample, this clone was seen once. V usage is TRBV7-9 and J usage is TRBJ2-1; possibly TRBD1 for D (6 bases). The V gene's germline CDR1 is SEHNR and CDR2 FQNEAQ (reference sequence). This CDR3 has 14 residues. V lost 5 bases, J lost 7 bases, and 15 bases lay in between. The CDR3 is CASSERQERNEQFF. As DNA, the CDR3 is TGTGCCAGCAGCGAACGACAGGAACGGAATGAGCAGTTCTTC.

The V and J genes are TRBV6-6 and TRBJ2-7, with 7 positions matching TRBD2. In germline, CDR1 is MNHNY, CDR2 SVGAGI (reference sequence). J lost 3 bases, V lost 6 bases, and 8 bases had no gene match. The CDR3 spans 14 residues. The CDR3 coding sequence is TGTGCCAGCAGGGACACTAGCGCCTACTACGAGCAGTACTTC. This sequence encodes CASRDTSAYYEQYF.

This clone has only a few counts. The chain is built from TRBV7-9 and TRBJ1-3, with a weak D call TRBD1 (5 bases). Germline lookup yields CDR1 SEHNR and CDR2 FQNEAQ (reference sequence). Between the trimmed V and J ends, which lost 7 bases and 3 bases, there was a span of 13 bases. CDR3 length: 14 amino acids. The CDR3 loop reads CASIQGFVGNTIYF. CDR3 coding DNA: TGTGCCAGCATCCAGGGCTTTGTTGGAAACACCATATATTTT.

V and J are TRBV28 and TRBJ2-3; a weak D match, TRBD1 (5 bases). CDR1 is MDHEN and CDR2 is SYDVKM in the germline V gene. Trimming pared 3 bases from V and 0 bases from J, leaving 16 bases between. This CDR3 region has 17 residues. DNA for the CDR3: TGTGCCAGCAGTTTGGGGCTTGGCGCCCGGAGCACAGATACGCAGTATTTT. Translated, it gives CASSLGLGARSTDTQYF.

The chain is built from TRBV10-2 and TRBJ2-7; tentative D call: TRBD2 (5 bases). The V end was cut by 2 bases, the J end by 0 bases, with 11 bases between. Germline V gene sequence: CDR1 WSHSY, CDR2 SAAADI. This CDR3 is built from 15 residues. Here the CDR3 reads CASSELVGSSYEQYF. Here the CDR3 DNA reads TGCGCCAGCAGTGAGCTAGTTGGGAGCTCCTACGAGCAGTACTTC.

This chain uses TRBV7-9 with TRBJ2-1, with TRBD2 identical over 8 bases. The V gene's germline CDR1 is SEHNR and CDR2 FQNEAQ (reference sequence). The ends lost 5 bases at V and 7 bases at J; junction bases unmatched: 10. The CDR3 is 15 amino acids. CDR3 in amino acids: CASSPTSGKVNEQFF. The DNA of the CDR3 is TGTGCCAGCAGCCCTACTAGCGGCAAAGTGAATGAGCAGTTCTTC.

The chain is built from TRBV18 and TRBJ1-1; TRBD1 matches at 9 bases. V was pared by 3 bases and J by 5 bases, with 10 bases of the junction left unmatched. The CDR3 is 16 amino acids. Per the germline V gene, CDR1 is KGHSH and CDR2 is LQKENI. CDR3 sequence reads: CASSPRRTGGETEAFF. For the CDR3, the DNA is TGTGCCAGCTCACCCAGGCGAACAGGGGGCGAAACTGAAGCTTTCTTT.

The chain joins TRBV9 to TRBJ1-5; no firm D call. Germline V gene sequence: CDR1 SGDLS, CDR2 YYNGEE. This CDR3 spans 14 amino acids. V was clipped by 4 bases and J by 3 bases, with 11 bases between them. In nucleotides, the CDR3 is TGTGCCAGCAGCCCCCCAGGTTTCAATCAGCCCCAGCATTTT. Protein sequence: CASSPPGFNQPQHF.

The V and J genes are TRBV28 and TRBJ2-5; TRBD2 matches at 12 bases. After removal of 6 bases from V and 5 bases from J, the junction contained 10 bases not matched to a gene. The CDR3 runs to 16 residues. The germline V gene encodes CDR1 MDHEN and CDR2 SYDVKM. The CDR3 DNA reads TGTGCCAGCAGCTATGGACTAGCGGGATTTGAGGAGACCCAGTACTTC. This sequence encodes CASSYGLAGFEETQYF. The complete variable domain, with remaining parts taken from reference TRBV28 and TRBJ2-5, reads DVKVTQSSRYLVKRTGEKVFLECVQDMDHENMFWYRQDPGLGLRLIYFSYDVKMKEKGDIPEGYSVSREKKERFSLILESASTNQTSMYLCASSYGLAGFEETQYFGPGTRLLVL.

The CDR3 is CASSRRETQYF. CDR3 nucleotides: TGTGCCAGCAGTCGCAGGGAGACCCAGTACTTC. V usage is TRBV13 and J usage is TRBJ2-5; D unresolved. The V gene lost 6 bases and the J gene lost 5 bases, with 7 bases spanning the gap. Germline V CDR1 and CDR2: PRHDT, FYEKMQ (reference sequence). The CDR3 is 11 residues long. Combining the CDR3 with reference TRBV13 and TRBJ2-5 gives the whole variable domain AAGVIQSPRHLIKEKRETATLKCYPIPRHDTVYWYQQGPGQDPQFLISFYEKMQSDKGSIPDRFSAQQFSDYHSELNMSSLELGDSALYFCASSRRETQYFGPGTRLLVL.

The chain carries TRBV24-1 and TRBJ2-1, with TRBD1 as a possible D gene (6 bases). Germline CDR1 reads KGHDR; CDR2 reads SFDVKD. This CDR3 comprises 18 residues. With 12 bases removed from V and 0 bases from J, the gap between germline ends came to 26 bases. CDR3 nucleotides: TGTGCCGGACATTGGGGGCACCGAAGCGCAAGCTCCTACAATGAGCAGTTCTTC. As protein: CAGHWGHRSASSYNEQFF.

As regards this clone: At the DNA level, this CDR3 is encoded by other sequences in the same sample as well. The CDR3 spells CASSQGLAGYNEQFF. CDR3 bases: TGTGCCAGCAGCCAAGGGCTAGCGGGGTACAATGAGCAGTTCTTC. The chain recombines TRBV3-1 (or the pseudogene TRBV3-2) with TRBJ2-1, with 9 bases fitting TRBD2. V dropped 1 base and J dropped 4; count of bases not matched to a gene: 2. The CDR3 totals 15 residues. Germline CDR1 is LGHDT and CDR2 is YNNKEL (reference sequence).

This rearrangement joins TRBV2 to TRBJ1-1; D remains unclear. Deletions cut 5 bases from V and 3 bases from J, with 13 bases between. Germline-derived CDR1 and CDR2 are SNHLY and FYNNEI. The CDR3 runs to 14 residues. The DNA for the CDR3 is TGTGCCAGCAGTCTGGAGGTTGGGCACACTGAAGCTTTCTTT. Residues: CASSLEVGHTEAFF.

J is TRBJ1-5 and V is TRBV29-1; D is perhaps TRBD1 (5 bases). Trimming left V 4 bases short and J 3 bases short, with 13 bases between. Per germline, CDR1 SQVTM and CDR2 ANQGSEA. The CDR3 totals 14 residues. The CDR3 is CSVAMDGHNQPQHF. In nucleotides, the CDR3 is TGCAGCGTTGCCATGGACGGACACAATCAGCCCCAGCATTTT.

This clone was detected a few times. The genes are TRBV2 and TRBJ1-5, with 9 bases aligning to TRBD1. This CDR3 spans 14 amino acids. The V and J ends lost 4 bases and 4 bases, in that order; junction bases with no gene match: 2. In germline, CDR1 is SNHLY, CDR2 FYNNEI. CDR3 in DNA: TGTGCCAGCAGTGCACAGGGGGCAAATCAGCCCCAGCATTTT. Amino acids: CASSAQGANQPQHF.

Concerning this clone: The germline gene is not matched at one end of the junction; a read error may be the cause. The chain couples TRBV3-1 (or the pseudogene TRBV3-2) to TRBJ2-5; 10 bases line up with TRBD2. CDR1 is LGHDT, CDR2 YNNKEL, per germline (reference sequence). The CDR3 has 17 residues. CDR3 bases: TGTGCCAGCAGTCAAGTGACTAGCGGGCCTTACCAAGAGACCCAGTACTTC. As protein: CASSQVTSGPYQETQYF.

The chain carries TRBV29-1 and TRBJ2-7; no reliable D call. Per germline, CDR1 SQVTM and CDR2 ANQGSEA. V lost 0 bases and J 3 bases, leaving 12 bases between the germline ends. This CDR3 is 14 amino acids long. The chain's CDR3 is CSVEDYRSLYEQYF. CDR3 nucleotide sequence: TGCAGCGTTGAAGACTACAGATCCCTCTACGAGCAGTACTTC.

V and J are TRBV25-1 and TRBJ1-1, with 7 bases aligning to TRBD1. Unmatched junction bases numbered 7, after V lost 1 base and J lost 2 bases. This CDR3 region has 16 residues. Germline V gene sequence: CDR1 MGHDK, CDR2 SYGVNS. CDR3 residues: CASSEWGTEFNTEAFF. The CDR3 DNA reads TGTGCCAGCAGTGAATGGGGGACAGAATTCAACACTGAAGCTTTCTTT.

The gene calls are TRBV3-1 (or the pseudogene TRBV3-2) and TRBJ2-5; D is unresolved. Trimming pared 1 base from V and 4 bases from J, leaving 7 bases between. Germline loops: CDR1 LGHDT, CDR2 YNNKEL (reference sequence). This CDR3 region has 13 residues. CDR3 loop: CASSQVALETQYF. CDR3 nucleotides: TGTGCCAGCAGCCAAGTTGCGTTAGAGACCCAGTACTTC.

The chain employs TRBV19 and TRBJ1-4; TRBD1 matches 8 bases. CDR3 length equals 16 residues. Germline V CDR1 and CDR2: LNHDA, SQIVND (reference sequence). V shed 5 bases and J 2 bases; nucleotides not matched to a gene: 7. CDR3 residues: CASSAEGQETNEKLFF. The CDR3 bases are TGTGCCAGTAGTGCCGAGGGACAGGAGACTAATGAAAAACTGTTTTTT.

The J gene is TRBJ1-2, the V gene TRBV19, with TRBD1 matching over 11 bases. The V gene's germline CDR1 is LNHDA and CDR2 SQIVND (reference sequence). CDR3 length equals 16 residues. Trimming took 9 bases from V and 4 from J; bases not matched to a gene: 13. The CDR3 DNA follows: TGTGCCAGCAATAAGGACAGGGGGCAAGAGAGCTATGGCTACACCTTC. Translating gives CASNKDRGQESYGYTF. The full variable domain, its missing parts supplied by reference TRBV19 and TRBJ1-2, is DGGITQSPKYLFRKEGQNVTLSCEQNLNHDAMYWYRQDPGQGLRLIYYSQIVNDFQKGDIAEGYSVSREKKESFPLTVTSAQKNPTAFYLCASNKDRGQESYGYTFGSGTRLTVV.

This sequence joins TRBV14 and TRBJ2-2; possible D gene TRBD1, 6 bases. Germline V gene sequence: CDR1 SGHDN, CDR2 FVKESK. V was clipped by 4 bases and J by 5 bases, with 20 bases between them. CDR3 length: 17 amino acids. The CDR3 nucleotides read TGTGCCAGCAGCCGAGGTCCGGGACACGATACAACCGGGGAGCTGTTTTTT. This encodes CASSRGPGHDTTGELFF.

The chain carries TRBV6-5 and TRBJ2-7; TRBD2 agrees at 11 bases. The CDR3 has 14 residues. The J segment lost 5 bases and the V segment lost 4 bases, leaving 4 bases of the junction unmatched. The germline CDR1 and CDR2 sequences are MNHEY and SVGAGI. CDR3 sequence reads: CASSLAGGPNEQYF. CDR3 bases: TGTGCCAGCAGTTTAGCGGGAGGGCCCAACGAGCAGTACTTC.

This clone is a singleton in its sample. The J gene is TRBJ2-2, the V gene TRBV10-3; 12 bases are a match to TRBD1. CDR3 length equals 17 residues. After removal of 6 bases from V and 6 bases from J, the junction contained 11 bases not matched to a gene. Germline CDR1 ENHRY, CDR2 SYGVKD. DNA for the CDR3: TGTGCCATCAGGCCCCCGGGACAGGGGGCTTTCGCCGGGGAGCTGTTTTTT. This encodes CAIRPPGQGAFAGELFF.

The rearrangement uses TRBV3-1 (or the pseudogene TRBV3-2) and TRBJ2-5; TRBD2 agrees at 7 bases. This CDR3 is 17 amino acids long. Germline V CDR1 and CDR2: LGHDT, YNNKEL (reference sequence). J lost 1 base, V lost 0 bases, and 8 bases had no gene match. CDR3 protein: CASSQDTAGEGQETQYF. The CDR3 DNA reads TGTGCCAGCAGCCAAGATACCGCGGGAGAGGGCCAAGAGACCCAGTACTTC.

The CDR3 DNA reads as TGTGCCACCAGTGATACTAGTATTGTCAATGAGCAGTTCTTC. Translated: CATSDTSIVNEQFF. J is TRBJ2-1 and V is TRBV24-1, with D maybe TRBD2 (5 bases). Trimming cost V 3 bases and J 6 bases, with 11 bases left between them. This CDR3 is 14 amino acids long. Germline CDR1 KGHDR, CDR2 SFDVKD.

The gene calls are TRBV11-2 and TRBJ1-3; TRBD1 aligns across 7 bases. The CDR3 has 17 residues. Trimming cost V 5 bases and J 2 bases; bases outside gene matches: 12. Germline-derived CDR1 and CDR2 are SGHAT and FQNNGV. CDR3 nucleotides: TGTGCCAGCAGCCCACAGGTGGGACAGCCTACTGGAAACACCATATATTTT. It encodes CASSPQVGQPTGNTIYF. The full variable domain, rest sourced from reference TRBV11-2 and TRBJ1-3, is EAGVAQSPRYKIIEKRQSVAFWCNPISGHATLYWYQQILGQGPKLLIQFQNNGVVDDSQLPKDRFSAERLKGVDSTLKIQPAKLEDSAVYLCASSPQVGQPTGNTIYFGEGSWLTVV.

The J gene is TRBJ2-1, the V gene TRBV7-9; 7 positions agree with TRBD2. This CDR3 comprises 18 residues. Per germline, CDR1 SEHNR and CDR2 FQNEAQ (reference sequence). After removal of 4 bases from V and 4 bases from J, the junction contained 16 bases not matched to a gene. For the CDR3, the DNA is TGTGCCAGCAGCTCGCCACTCGGGGGAGGGCCCTCGTACAATGAGCAGTTCTTC. Translating gives CASSSPLGGGPSYNEQFF.